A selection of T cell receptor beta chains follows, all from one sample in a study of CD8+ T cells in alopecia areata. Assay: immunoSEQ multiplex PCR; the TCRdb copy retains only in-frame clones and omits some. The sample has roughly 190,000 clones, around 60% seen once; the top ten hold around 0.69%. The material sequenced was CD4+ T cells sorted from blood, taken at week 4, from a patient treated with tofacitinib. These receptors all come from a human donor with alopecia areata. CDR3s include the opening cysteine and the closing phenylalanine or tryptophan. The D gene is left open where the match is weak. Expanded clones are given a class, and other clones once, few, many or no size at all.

CDR3aa: CAWSVEGYGYTF
CDR3nt: TGTGCCTGGAGCGTGGAGGGGTATGGCTACACCTTC
j_gene: TRBJ1-2
abundance: NA
v_gene: TRBV30
d_gene: NA

CDR3aa: CASSAGANYGYTF
CDR3nt: TGTGCCAGCAGTGCTGGGGCGAACTATGGCTACACCTTC
j_gene: TRBJ1-2
abundance: NA
v_gene: TRBV25-1
d_gene: NA

CDR3aa: CASKTSGTDTQYF
CDR3nt: TGTGCCAGCAAGACTAGCGGCACAGATACGCAGTATTTT
j_gene: TRBJ2-3
abundance: NA
v_gene: TRBV19
d_gene: TRBD2

CDR3aa: CASSRAFGRERPYEQYF
CDR3nt: TGCGCCAGCAGCCGGGCGTTTGGGCGGGAGAGGCCCTACGAGCAGTACTTC
j_gene: TRBJ2-7
abundance: NA
v_gene: TRBV4-1
d_gene: TRBD2

CDR3aa: CATSRGQGEVSYEQYF
CDR3nt: TGTGCCACCAGCAGAGGTCAGGGGGAAGTCTCCTACGAGCAGTACTTC
j_gene: TRBJ2-7
abundance: NA
v_gene: TRBV15
d_gene: TRBD1

CDR3aa: CASSPRVGSTDTQYF
CDR3nt: TGTGCCAGCAGTCCCCGGGTCGGTAGCACAGATACGCAGTATTTT
j_gene: TRBJ2-3
abundance: NA
v_gene: TRBV7-2
d_gene: NA

CDR3aa: CAYRGYNQPQHF
CDR3nt: TGTGCCTACAGGGGGTACAATCAGCCCCAGCATTTT
j_gene: TRBJ1-5
abundance: NA
v_gene: TRBV30
d_gene: TRBD1

CDR3aa: CATSPRGEAIKNIQYF
CDR3nt: TGTGCCACCAGCCCCCGGGGGGAGGCGATCAAAAACATTCAGTACTTC
j_gene: TRBJ2-4
abundance: once
v_gene: TRBV15
d_gene: TRBD2

CDR3aa: CSAAGQGENYGYTF
CDR3nt: TGCAGCGCCGCGGGACAGGGGGAAAACTATGGCTACACCTTC
j_gene: TRBJ1-2
abundance: few
v_gene: TRBV29-1
d_gene: TRBD1

CDR3aa: CASSPGTSENIQYF
CDR3nt: TGTGCCAGCAGTCCCGGGACTAGCGAAAACATTCAGTACTTC
j_gene: TRBJ2-4
abundance: few
v_gene: TRBV2
d_gene: TRBD2

CDR3aa: CSAKEYNEQFF
CDR3nt: TGCAGTGCTAAGGAATACAATGAGCAGTTCTTC
j_gene: TRBJ2-1
abundance: NA
v_gene: TRBV20-1
d_gene: NA

CDR3aa: CAWSVGRSGTQYF
CDR3nt: TGTGCCTGGAGTGTGGGCAGGTCCGGGACGCAGTATTTT
j_gene: TRBJ2-3
abundance: NA
v_gene: TRBV30
d_gene: NA

CDR3aa: CASGNRAVTGELFF
CDR3nt: TGTGCCAGCGGCAACAGGGCGGTCACCGGGGAGCTGTTTTTT
j_gene: TRBJ2-2
abundance: NA
v_gene: TRBV27
d_gene: NA

CDR3aa: CASSLEFSGGVWTGELFF
CDR3nt: TGTGCCAGCAGCTTAGAGTTTAGCGGAGGGGTGTGGACCGGGGAGCTGTTTTTT
j_gene: TRBJ2-2
abundance: few
v_gene: TRBV7-2
d_gene: NA

CDR3aa: CASSVRWTNNEQFF
CDR3nt: TGTGCCAGCAGCGTGCGATGGACTAACAATGAGCAGTTCTTC
j_gene: TRBJ2-1
abundance: NA
v_gene: TRBV27
d_gene: NA

CDR3aa: CASSPKINYGYTF
CDR3nt: TGCGCCAGCAGCCCCAAGATAAACTATGGCTACACCTTC
j_gene: TRBJ1-2
abundance: NA
v_gene: TRBV5-1
d_gene: NA

CDR3aa: CASSYYEGEAFF
CDR3nt: TGTGCCAGCAGTTACTACGAGGGTGAGGCTTTCTTT
j_gene: TRBJ1-1
abundance: NA
v_gene: TRBV6-5
d_gene: NA

CDR3aa: CATTDRGNEQFF
CDR3nt: TGTGCCACAACGGACAGGGGGAATGAGCAGTTCTTC
j_gene: TRBJ2-1
abundance: NA
v_gene: TRBV2
d_gene: TRBD1

CDR3aa: CASSPDRAAGYEKLFF
CDR3nt: TGTGCCAGCAGCCCGGACAGGGCGGCAGGTTATGAAAAACTGTTTTTT
j_gene: TRBJ1-4
abundance: NA
v_gene: TRBV7-2
d_gene: TRBD1

CDR3aa: CASSLARAGGTQYF
CDR3nt: TGTGCCAGCAGCTTAGCGCGGGCCGGCGGTACGCAGTATTTT
j_gene: TRBJ2-3
abundance: NA
v_gene: TRBV7-2
d_gene: NA

CDR3aa: CASSTNTGELFF
CDR3nt: TGCGCCAGCAGCACCAACACCGGGGAGCTGTTTTTT
j_gene: TRBJ2-2
abundance: NA
v_gene: TRBV5-1
d_gene: NA

CDR3aa: CASSLVAAGANYGYTF
CDR3nt: TGCGCCAGCAGCTTGGTAGCGGCTGGGGCTAACTATGGCTACACCTTC
j_gene: TRBJ1-2
abundance: NA
v_gene: TRBV5-1
d_gene: NA

CDR3aa: CAWSESWRTTTNEKLFF
CDR3nt: TGTGCCTGGAGTGAGTCGTGGAGAACTACAACTAATGAAAAACTGTTTTTT
j_gene: TRBJ1-4
abundance: NA
v_gene: TRBV30
d_gene: NA

CDR3aa: CSVTLTDTQYF
CDR3nt: TGCAGCGTTACCCTCACAGATACGCAGTATTTT
j_gene: TRBJ2-3
abundance: few
v_gene: TRBV29-1
d_gene: NA

CDR3aa: CSVPGQGEFF
CDR3nt: TGCAGCGTTCCCGGACAGGGGGAGTTCTTC
j_gene: TRBJ2-1
abundance: few
v_gene: TRBV29-1
d_gene: TRBD1

CDR3aa: CSVEDSVSYEQYF
CDR3nt: TGCAGCGTTGAAGATTCGGTCTCCTACGAGCAGTACTTC
j_gene: TRBJ2-7
abundance: few
v_gene: TRBV29-1
d_gene: NA

CDR3aa: CSVNGRSYEQYF
CDR3nt: TGCAGCGTCAACGGCAGATCCTACGAGCAGTACTTC
j_gene: TRBJ2-7
abundance: NA
v_gene: TRBV29-1
d_gene: NA

CDR3aa: CASSVSGNSYNEQFF
CDR3nt: TGTGCCAGCAGTGTCAGCGGGAACTCCTACAATGAGCAGTTCTTC
j_gene: TRBJ2-1
abundance: NA
v_gene: TRBV6-4
d_gene: TRBD2

CDR3aa: CASTLNSGSGGEQFF
CDR3nt: TGTGCCAGCACCCTCAATAGCGGGAGTGGGGGTGAGCAGTTCTTC
j_gene: TRBJ2-1
abundance: NA
v_gene: TRBV7-9
d_gene: TRBD2

CDR3aa: CASSLRDFSYEQYF
CDR3nt: TGTGCCAGCAGTTTAAGGGACTTCTCCTACGAGCAGTACTTC
j_gene: TRBJ2-7
abundance: NA
v_gene: TRBV28
d_gene: NA

CDR3aa: CASSVSGSYGYTF
CDR3nt: TGTGCCAGCAGCGTGTCTGGCAGCTATGGCTACACCTTC
j_gene: TRBJ1-2
abundance: NA
v_gene: TRBV9
d_gene: NA

CDR3aa: CATSRWGETRGDTQYF
CDR3nt: TGTGCCACCAGCAGGTGGGGGGAGACTAGAGGTGATACGCAGTATTTT
j_gene: TRBJ2-3
abundance: few
v_gene: TRBV15
d_gene: NA

CDR3aa: CASSPRDTAYGYTF
CDR3nt: TGTGCCAGCAGCCCTAGGGACACCGCCTATGGCTACACCTTC
j_gene: TRBJ1-2
abundance: few
v_gene: TRBV4-2
d_gene: NA

CDR3aa: CASSRLQENTEAFF
CDR3nt: TGTGCCAGCTCACGTTTACAGGAGAACACTGAAGCTTTCTTT
j_gene: TRBJ1-1
abundance: few
v_gene: TRBV18
d_gene: NA

CDR3aa: CASSLVDRDETQYF
CDR3nt: TGTGCCAGCAGCTTGGTGGACAGGGATGAGACCCAGTACTTC
j_gene: TRBJ2-5
abundance: few
v_gene: TRBV5-6
d_gene: TRBD1

CDR3aa: CASSGTGGGYTF
CDR3nt: TGTGCCAGCTCGGGGACAGGTGGCGGCTACACCTTC
j_gene: TRBJ1-2
abundance: NA
v_gene: TRBV18
d_gene: TRBD1

CDR3aa: CAFREVNTEAFF
CDR3nt: TGTGCCTTCAGGGAAGTGAACACTGAAGCTTTCTTT
j_gene: TRBJ1-1
abundance: few
v_gene: TRBV30
d_gene: NA

CDR3aa: CSVSRSTGELFF
CDR3nt: TGCAGCGTTAGTCGGTCCACCGGGGAGCTGTTTTTT
j_gene: TRBJ2-2
abundance: NA
v_gene: TRBV29-1
d_gene: NA

CDR3aa: CATSRGGTEGYTF
CDR3nt: TGTGCCACCAGCAGAGGAGGGACGGAAGGCTACACCTTC
j_gene: TRBJ1-2
abundance: NA
v_gene: TRBV15
d_gene: NA

CDR3aa: CASSPRGDYNTGELFF
CDR3nt: TGTGCCAGCAGCCCCCGGGGCGACTACAACACCGGGGAGCTGTTTTTT
j_gene: TRBJ2-2
abundance: once
v_gene: TRBV7-2
d_gene: NA

CDR3aa: CASSPRGTSGRGEQFF
CDR3nt: TGTGCCAGCTCACCACGAGGGACTAGCGGGAGGGGTGAGCAGTTCTTC
j_gene: TRBJ2-1
abundance: NA
v_gene: TRBV18
d_gene: TRBD2

CDR3aa: CATGDRQNYGYTF
CDR3nt: TGTGCCACAGGGGACAGACAAAACTATGGCTACACCTTC
j_gene: TRBJ1-2
abundance: once
v_gene: TRBV6-6
d_gene: TRBD1

CDR3aa: CASSLWRGTQYF
CDR3nt: TGTGCCAGCAGTCTTTGGCGTGGTACGCAGTATTTT
j_gene: TRBJ2-3
abundance: once
v_gene: TRBV27
d_gene: NA

CDR3aa: CASSYRDLNGYTF
CDR3nt: TGTGCCAGCAGTTACAGGGATTTGAATGGCTACACCTTC
j_gene: TRBJ1-2
abundance: NA
v_gene: TRBV27
d_gene: NA

CDR3aa: CASSPGMGYEQYF
CDR3nt: TGTGCCAGCAGCCCCGGGATGGGCTACGAGCAGTACTTC
j_gene: TRBJ2-7
abundance: NA
v_gene: TRBV7-2
d_gene: NA

CDR3aa: CASSLASGSYEQYF
CDR3nt: TGTGCCAGCAGCTTAGCCTCAGGGTCCTACGAGCAGTACTTC
j_gene: TRBJ2-7
abundance: NA
v_gene: TRBV7-3
d_gene: NA

CDR3aa: CAWSRDSRSNYGYTF
CDR3nt: TGTGCCTGGAGTAGAGACAGTCGCAGTAACTATGGCTACACCTTC
j_gene: TRBJ1-2
abundance: NA
v_gene: TRBV30
d_gene: NA

CDR3aa: CASSLETAQETQYF
CDR3nt: TGCGCCAGCAGCTTAGAAACAGCCCAAGAGACCCAGTACTTC
j_gene: TRBJ2-5
abundance: NA
v_gene: TRBV5-1
d_gene: NA